This T cell receptor (beta chain) was sequenced for a study of CD4+ T cells in melanoma. Regarding this clone: The target antigen is unknown.

The data were produced by immunoSEQ multiplex PCR, yet TCRdb's version contains in-frame clones alone and is incomplete. The sample contains roughly 150,000 clones, nearly 95% of which appear only once. Broader study findings: CD8+ T cell, macrophage and B cell function reportedly correlated with neoantigen-specific CD4+ T cells.

V shed 0 bases, J shed 7 bases, and the junction held 1 base outside the gene matches. The germline gives CDR1 GTSNPN, CDR2 SVGIG (reference sequence). This CDR3 is 14 amino acids long. The rearrangement joins TRBV30 to TRBJ2-1; 12 nucleotides align to TRBD2. This sequence was found in a human donor with melanoma. Here the CDR3 reads CAWSVTSGGNEQFF. The CDR3 DNA is TGTGCCTGGAGTGTGACTAGCGGGGGAAATGAGCAGTTCTTC.